This TCR beta chain was found in a study of T cell responses to AZD1222 COVID-19 vaccine. The study's findings and limits: Donors, mostly white British, included more females; clonal diversity was possibly underestimated. Compared with day 0, the breadth and depth of the Spike-specific TCR repertoire rose significantly after two doses of AZD1222. Seropositive status at baseline applied to only 6 or 7 AZD1222 recipients. CD4 TCRs covered the whole spike, strongest at regions 160-218 and 743-854.

CDR1 and CDR2 (germline): SGHRS, YFSETQ. The J segment lost 2 bases and the V segment lost 4 bases, leaving 4 bases of the junction unmatched. CDR3 length: 16 residues. Method: immunoSEQ multiplex PCR; TCRdb's copy keeps in-frame clones and lacks some. Of about 200,000 clones in the sample, around 93% were seen once. As concerns this clone: Its target is unknown.

This clonotype was obtained from an adult who received the AZD1222 COVID-19 vaccine. The J gene is TRBJ2-5, the V gene TRBV5-1; TRBD2 aligns across 14 bases. The starting material was peripheral blood, obtained 28 days after the second AZD1222 dose. CDR3 protein: CASSAGTSGGQETQYF. The CDR3 DNA sequence: TGCGCCAGCAGCGCGGGGACTAGCGGGGGACAAGAGACCCAGTACTTC.